What follows describes a single TCR beta chain. This clone was recorded once. Its antigen is still unknown. Base qualities were left out, and no much larger clone turns up one base away. The record originates from a study of blood T cell repertoires in COVID-19 (dated by TCRdb to 2020 to 2022). Study-wide context: The collaborator samples originated in the United States, Italy and Spain and spanned the acute and convalescent phases of COVID-19. The material from the prospective study consisted of cDNA or gDNA derived from T cells, B-cell-depleted T cells, or PBMCs. A de-identified subject ID, COVID-19 status, age in years and sex were almost always included in the sample metadata. Subjects who had been exposed to COVID-19, were actively infected with it, or had recovered from it provided the deeply sampled blood TCRbeta repertoires that made up the dataset. The repertoires were released in a freely available public database meant as a resource for research on the immune response to SARS-CoV-2. Samples were obtained from the ongoing ImmuneRACE study (first 160 participants) and from about 1,300 subjects provided by 6 global collaborators. Where HLA class I and class II types were available, the types were taken from metadata supplied by the sample provider, not from assay-based typing.

TCRbeta CDR3 regions were amplified from genomic DNA by means of the immunoSEQ Assay, a bias-controlled multiplex PCR. In the paper's pipeline: Nucleated cell counts per sample were estimated from amplification of reference gene primers within the assay. To quantify the absolute abundance of each unique TCRbeta CDR3 rearrangement, sequence reads were collapsed and filtered. Productive Simpson clonality was computed per sample as the square root of Simpson's diversity index over productive rearrangements. TCRdb stores this immuneACCESS table with in-frame sequences only. Part of the clones is absent; in the studies checked, under half of the shortfall reflects unresolved V genes, and no reason is known for the rest. V, J and clone size are taken as reported in that table, and D and trimming were inferred from the DNA itself. In this sample the table shows approximately 90,000 clones, approximately 81% of which occur a single time. About 38% of the sample is held by the ten biggest clonotypes.

Collaborating institutions collected whole blood in K2EDTA tubes following their own protocols. Collaborator samples were shipped for TCRbeta analysis as frozen whole blood, isolated PBMCs, or DNA extracted from either sample type. Here is what the overall study found, with its caveats: The amount of clinical and demographic metadata varied by source and participant and was provided uncurated.

V loses 1 base, J loses 2 bases, and the germline ends lie 10 bases apart. CDR1 and CDR2, per the germline V gene, are SGHNT and YENEEA. From its cysteine to its phenylalanine, the CDR3 spans 15 amino acids. The sequence is cut down to CDR3 DNA, 45 bases in frame from base 1. The material sequenced was peripheral blood. The rearranged chain carries TRBV11-3 and TRBJ2-3, with no reliable assignment of the D segment. The clonotype was recovered from a man older than 75 with acute or convalescent COVID-19. Read as DNA, the sequence is TGTGCCAGCAGCTTAGGATTGGAGAACACAGATACGCAGTATTTT. Its translation reads: CASSLGLENTDTQYF.